The 4 T cell receptor beta chains presented below share a single source sample, sequenced in a study of tumor-infiltrating lymphocytes in primary liver carcinoma. Unsorted bulk tissue (roughly 17-34 mg) underwent RNA and DNA co-extraction. Constant-region priming of approximately 500 ng total RNA yielded TCR beta cDNA. The TCR beta library was amplified through three nested multiplex PCR rounds in a modified ARM-PCR procedure. Primers for the first two PCR rounds were TRBV1-TRBV30 forward primers and a C-beta reverse primer (approximately 10 cycles per round). One entry per CDR3 protein results from TCRdb running MiXCR on the multiplex PCR reads. The sample yields approximately 110,000 distinct CDR3 sequences, roughly three fifths seen once. Material: liver tumor tissue from sampling region 1. Indicated subset: tumor region T1, superior pole. The receptors come from a woman aged 55-69 years with primary liver carcinoma and hepatitis B virus infection.

The V gene is TRBV29-1, the J gene TRBJ2-1, with 9 positions matching TRBD1. This CDR3 contains 14 residues. CDR1 is SQVTM, CDR2 ANQGSEA, per germline. The V and J ends lost 1 base and 6 bases, in that order; junction bases with no gene match: 4. This chain's CDR3 is CSVEGGTGLNEQFF. CDR3 sequence (DNA): TGCAGCGTTGAAGGAGGGACAGGGCTCAATGAGCAGTTCTTC.

This chain links TRBV11-3 with TRBJ2-1, with 8 bases aligning to TRBD2. This CDR3 is built from 16 residues. V lost 0 bases and J lost 9; bases outside the gene matches: 10. Germline V gene sequence: CDR1 SGHNT, CDR2 YENEEA. In DNA, the CDR3 is TGTGCCAGCAGCTTAGATTCGGGACTAGGGATCCGTGAGCAGTTCTTC. Translating it yields CASSLDSGLGIREQFF. Drawing the rest from reference TRBV11-3 and TRBJ2-1, the complete variable domain is EAGVVQSPRYKIIEKKQPVAFWCNPISGHNTLYWYLQNLGQGPELLIRYENEEAVDDSQLPKDRFSAERLKGVDSTLKIQPAELGDSAVYLCASSLDSGLGIREQFFGPGTRLTVL.

The CDR3 region has the DNA TGCGCCAGCAGGTTGCTGGGGACTAGACAAGAGACCCAGTACTTC. Translated: CASRLLGTRQETQYF. The V and J genes are TRBV5-1 and TRBJ2-5; TRBD2 matches at 8 bases. Trimming took 5 bases from V and 2 from J; bases not matched to a gene: 8. There are 15 residues in the CDR3. CDR1 and CDR2 from the germline V gene are SGHRS and YFSETQ.

Of note for this clonotype: This CDR3 is missing its conserved last phenylalanine or tryptophan, likely due to a read error. The chain couples TRBV11-2 to TRBJ2-7, with TRBD2 matching 10 bases. Trimming at V came to 5 bases and at J to 7 bases, leaving 5 bases not matched to a gene. The CDR3 extends over 13 amino acids. The germline gives CDR1 SGHAT, CDR2 FQNNGV. The CDR3 here is CASSQLAGAEQYL. CDR3 nucleotide sequence: TGTGCCAGCAGCCAGCTAGCGGGAGCTGAGCAGTACCTC.